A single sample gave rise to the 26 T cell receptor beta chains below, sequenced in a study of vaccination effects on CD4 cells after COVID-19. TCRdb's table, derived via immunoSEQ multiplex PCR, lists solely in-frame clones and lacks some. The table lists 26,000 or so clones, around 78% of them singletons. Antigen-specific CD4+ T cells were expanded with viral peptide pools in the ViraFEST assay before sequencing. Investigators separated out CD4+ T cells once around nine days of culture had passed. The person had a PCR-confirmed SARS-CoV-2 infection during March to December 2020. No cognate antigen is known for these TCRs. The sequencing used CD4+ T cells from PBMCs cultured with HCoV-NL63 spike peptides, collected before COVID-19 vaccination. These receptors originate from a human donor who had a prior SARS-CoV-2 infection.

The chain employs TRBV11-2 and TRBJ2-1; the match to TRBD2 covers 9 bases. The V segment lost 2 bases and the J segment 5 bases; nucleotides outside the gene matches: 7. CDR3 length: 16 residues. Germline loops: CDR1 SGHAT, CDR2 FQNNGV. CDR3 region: CASSLWGAGGNNEQFF. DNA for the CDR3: TGTGCCAGCAGCTTATGGGGTGCGGGGGGGAACAATGAGCAGTTCTTC.

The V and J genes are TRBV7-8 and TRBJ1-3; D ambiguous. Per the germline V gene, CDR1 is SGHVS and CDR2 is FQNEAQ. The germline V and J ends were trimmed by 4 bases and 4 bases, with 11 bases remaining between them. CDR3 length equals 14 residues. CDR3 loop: CASSSVALGNTIYF. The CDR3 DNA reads TGTGCCAGCAGCTCAGTAGCCCTCGGAAACACCATATATTTT.

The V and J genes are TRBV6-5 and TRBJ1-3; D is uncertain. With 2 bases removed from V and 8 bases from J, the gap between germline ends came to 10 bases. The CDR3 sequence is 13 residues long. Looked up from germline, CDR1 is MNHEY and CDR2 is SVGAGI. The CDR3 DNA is TGTGCCAGCAGTTACAGTTCCAAGGACACCATATATTTT. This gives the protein CASSYSSKDTIYF.

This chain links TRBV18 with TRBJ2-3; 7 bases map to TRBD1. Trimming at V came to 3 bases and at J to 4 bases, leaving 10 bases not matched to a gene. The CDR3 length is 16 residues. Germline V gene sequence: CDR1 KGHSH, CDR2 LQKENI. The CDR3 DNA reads TGTGCCAGCTCACCTAATGTAGGACAGGTAGCAGATACGCAGTATTTT. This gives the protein CASSPNVGQVADTQYF.

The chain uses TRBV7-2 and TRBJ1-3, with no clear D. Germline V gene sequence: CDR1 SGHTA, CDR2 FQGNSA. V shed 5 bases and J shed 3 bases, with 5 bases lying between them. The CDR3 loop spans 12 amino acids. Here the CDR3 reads CASSPLGNTIYF. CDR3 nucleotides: TGTGCCAGCAGCCCCCTTGGAAACACCATATATTTT. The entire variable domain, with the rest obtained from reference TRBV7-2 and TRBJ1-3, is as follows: GAGVSQSPSNKVTEKGKDVELRCDPISGHTALYWYRQSLGQGLEFLIYFQGNSAPDKSGLPSDRFSAERTGGSVSTLTIQRTQQEDSAVYLCASSPLGNTIYFGEGSWLTVV.

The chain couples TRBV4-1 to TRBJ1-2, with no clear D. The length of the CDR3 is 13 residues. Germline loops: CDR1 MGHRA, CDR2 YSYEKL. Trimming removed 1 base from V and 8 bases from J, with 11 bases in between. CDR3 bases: TGCGCCAGCAGCCAAGTAATATTCGGGGGCTACACCTTC. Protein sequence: CASSQVIFGGYTF.

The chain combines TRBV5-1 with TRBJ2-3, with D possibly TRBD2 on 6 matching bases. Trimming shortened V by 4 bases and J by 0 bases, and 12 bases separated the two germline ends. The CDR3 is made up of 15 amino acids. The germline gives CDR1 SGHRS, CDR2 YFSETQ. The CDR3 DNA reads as TGCGCCAGCAGCCCCGGGGGAGCGAGCACAGATACGCAGTATTTT. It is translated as CASSPGGASTDTQYF.

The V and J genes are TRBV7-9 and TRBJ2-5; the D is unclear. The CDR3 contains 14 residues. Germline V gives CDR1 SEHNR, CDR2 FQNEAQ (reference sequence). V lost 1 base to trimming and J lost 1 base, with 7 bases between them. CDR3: CASSLEMVQETQYF. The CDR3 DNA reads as TGTGCCAGCAGCTTAGAGATGGTCCAAGAGACCCAGTACTTC.

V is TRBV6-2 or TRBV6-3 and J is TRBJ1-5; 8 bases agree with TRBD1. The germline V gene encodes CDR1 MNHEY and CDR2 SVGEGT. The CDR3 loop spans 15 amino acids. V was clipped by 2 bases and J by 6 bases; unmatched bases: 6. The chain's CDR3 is CASSYADREAQPQHF. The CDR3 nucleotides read TGTGCCAGCAGTTACGCGGACAGGGAAGCTCAGCCCCAGCATTTT.

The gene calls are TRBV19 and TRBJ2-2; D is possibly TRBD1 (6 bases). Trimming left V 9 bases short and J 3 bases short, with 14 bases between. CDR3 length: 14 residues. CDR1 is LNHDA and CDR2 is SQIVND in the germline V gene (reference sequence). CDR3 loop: CASKWTDYTGELFF. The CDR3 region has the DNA TGTGCCAGCAAATGGACAGATTACACCGGGGAGCTGTTTTTT.

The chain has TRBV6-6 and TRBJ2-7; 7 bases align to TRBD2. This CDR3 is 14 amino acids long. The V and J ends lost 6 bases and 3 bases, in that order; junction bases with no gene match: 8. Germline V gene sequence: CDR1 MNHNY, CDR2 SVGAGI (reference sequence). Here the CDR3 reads CASSPAGDLYEQYF. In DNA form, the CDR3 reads TGTGCCAGCAGCCCCGCGGGGGACCTCTACGAGCAGTACTTC.

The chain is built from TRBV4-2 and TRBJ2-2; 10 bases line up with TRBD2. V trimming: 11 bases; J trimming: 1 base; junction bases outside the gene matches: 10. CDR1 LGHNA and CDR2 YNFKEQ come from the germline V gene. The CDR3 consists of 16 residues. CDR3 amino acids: CAAGRPSGRNTGELFF. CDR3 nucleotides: TGTGCCGCGGGGCGGCCTAGCGGGAGGAACACCGGGGAGCTGTTTTTT.

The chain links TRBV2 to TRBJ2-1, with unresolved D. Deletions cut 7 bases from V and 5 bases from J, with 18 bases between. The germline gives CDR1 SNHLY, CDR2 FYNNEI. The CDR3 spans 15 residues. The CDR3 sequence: CASIQARLENNEQFF. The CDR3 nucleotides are TGTGCCAGCATTCAGGCACGCCTGGAAAACAATGAGCAGTTCTTC.

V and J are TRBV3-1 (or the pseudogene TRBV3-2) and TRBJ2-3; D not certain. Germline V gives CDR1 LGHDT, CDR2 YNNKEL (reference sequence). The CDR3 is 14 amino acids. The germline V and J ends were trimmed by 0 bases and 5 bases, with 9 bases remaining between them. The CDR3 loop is CASSQDFSLDTQYF. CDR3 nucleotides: TGTGCCAGCAGCCAAGACTTTAGCTTAGATACGCAGTATTTT.

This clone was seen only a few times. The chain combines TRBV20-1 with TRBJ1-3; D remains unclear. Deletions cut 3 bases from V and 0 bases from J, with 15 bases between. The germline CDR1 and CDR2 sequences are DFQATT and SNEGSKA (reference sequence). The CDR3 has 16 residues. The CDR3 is CSASHSASSSGNTIYF. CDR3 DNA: TGCAGTGCTAGTCATTCAGCCTCGAGCTCTGGAAACACCATATATTTT.

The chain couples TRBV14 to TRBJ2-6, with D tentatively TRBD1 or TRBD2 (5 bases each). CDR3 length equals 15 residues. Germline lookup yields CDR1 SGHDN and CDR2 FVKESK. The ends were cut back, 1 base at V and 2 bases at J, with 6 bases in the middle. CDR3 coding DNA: TGTGCCAGCAGCCAAGGAGGGGCTGGGGCCAACGTCCTGACTTTC. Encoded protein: CASSQGGAGANVLTF.

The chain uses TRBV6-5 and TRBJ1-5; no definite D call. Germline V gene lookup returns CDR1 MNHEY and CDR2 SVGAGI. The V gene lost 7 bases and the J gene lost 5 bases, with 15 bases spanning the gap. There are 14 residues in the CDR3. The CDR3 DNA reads TGTGCCAGCATTCTTAGACAAACCCATCAGCCCCAGCATTTT. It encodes CASILRQTHQPQHF.

The CDR3 loop is CASTLDRPYGYTF. Written as DNA, the CDR3 is TGTGCCAGCACCCTGGACAGACCTTATGGCTACACCTTC. The chain couples TRBV2 to TRBJ1-2; D is perhaps TRBD1 (6 bases). The CDR3 spans 13 residues. From germline, CDR1 is SNHLY and CDR2 FYNNEI. With 7 bases removed from V and 5 bases from J, the gap between germline ends came to 14 bases.

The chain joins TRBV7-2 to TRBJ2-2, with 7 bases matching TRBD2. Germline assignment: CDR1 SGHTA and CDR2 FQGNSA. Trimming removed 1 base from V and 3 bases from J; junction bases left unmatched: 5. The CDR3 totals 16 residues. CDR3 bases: TGTGCCAGCAGCTTAGGGGGAGGGGTTTACACCGGGGAGCTGTTTTTT. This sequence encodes CASSLGGGVYTGELFF.

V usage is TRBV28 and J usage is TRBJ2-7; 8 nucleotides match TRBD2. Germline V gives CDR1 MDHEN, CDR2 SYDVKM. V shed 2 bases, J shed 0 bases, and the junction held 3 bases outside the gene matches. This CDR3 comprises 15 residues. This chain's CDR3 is CASSLAGGHSYEQYF. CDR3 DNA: TGTGCCAGCAGTTTAGCGGGAGGCCACTCCTACGAGCAGTACTTC. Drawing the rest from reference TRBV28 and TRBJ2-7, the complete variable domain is DVKVTQSSRYLVKRTGEKVFLECVQDMDHENMFWYRQDPGLGLRLIYFSYDVKMKEKGDIPEGYSVSREKKERFSLILESASTNQTSMYLCASSLAGGHSYEQYFGPGTRLTVT.

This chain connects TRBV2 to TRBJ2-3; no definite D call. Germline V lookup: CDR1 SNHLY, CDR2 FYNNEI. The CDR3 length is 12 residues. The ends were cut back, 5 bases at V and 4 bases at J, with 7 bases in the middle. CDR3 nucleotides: TGTGCCAGCAGTTTCTCTCCAGATACGCAGTATTTT. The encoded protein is CASSFSPDTQYF.

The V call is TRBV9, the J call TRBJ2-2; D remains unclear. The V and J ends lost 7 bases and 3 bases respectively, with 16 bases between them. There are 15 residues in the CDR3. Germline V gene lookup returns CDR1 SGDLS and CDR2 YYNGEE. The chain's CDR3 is CASRASDGYTGELFF. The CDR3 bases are TGTGCCAGCCGGGCCTCGGACGGATACACCGGGGAGCTGTTTTTT.

Here the CDR3 DNA reads TGTGCCACCAGCAGAGTAGTAGAAAAAGCTTTCTTT. Translating it yields CATSRVVEKAFF. The rearrangement links TRBV15 to TRBJ1-1; D call uncertain. The CDR3 runs 12 residues. V shed 1 base and J shed 9 bases, with 9 bases lying between them. Germline loops: CDR1 LNHNV, CDR2 YYDKDF (reference sequence).

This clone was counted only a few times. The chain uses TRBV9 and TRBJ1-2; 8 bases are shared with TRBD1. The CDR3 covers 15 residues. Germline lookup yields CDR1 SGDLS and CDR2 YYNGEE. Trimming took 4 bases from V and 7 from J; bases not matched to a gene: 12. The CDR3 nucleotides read TGTGCCAGCAGCACACCAACAGGGGGGAAGGGTGGCTACACCTTC. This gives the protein CASSTPTGGKGGYTF.

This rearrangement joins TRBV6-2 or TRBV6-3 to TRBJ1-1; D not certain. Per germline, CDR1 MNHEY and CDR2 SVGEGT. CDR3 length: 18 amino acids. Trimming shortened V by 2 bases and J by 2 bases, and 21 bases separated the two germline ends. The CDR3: CASSYQVGLNGRNTEAFF. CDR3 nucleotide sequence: TGTGCCAGCAGTTACCAAGTCGGGCTAAACGGTCGAAACACTGAAGCTTTCTTT.

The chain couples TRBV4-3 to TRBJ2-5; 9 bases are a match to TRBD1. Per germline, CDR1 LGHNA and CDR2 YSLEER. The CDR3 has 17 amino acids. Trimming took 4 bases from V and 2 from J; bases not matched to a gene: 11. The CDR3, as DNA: TGCGCCAGCAGCCTACAGGCTAGGACAGGGGCTCAAGAGACCCAGTACTTC. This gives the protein CASSLQARTGAQETQYF.